A selection of T cell receptor beta chains follows, all from one sample in a study of blood T cell repertoires in COVID-19. Sequencing was performed with immunoSEQ multiplex PCR; in TCRdb, only in-frame clones are kept and a portion is missing. The sample lists roughly 87,000 clones, about four fifths occurring once. The sequenced material came from peripheral blood. All receptors come from a woman aged 55-69 years with acute or convalescent COVID-19. Each CDR3 is given with its conserved first and last residue. The D gene is left open where the match is weak. Not every row has a clone size; where given, it reads once, few, many or a size class.

>NA|NA|TRBJ1-2|TRBV5-8
TGTGCCAGCAGCTTGAGCTCTGGGGCGCTAGGAGGCTACACCTTC
CASSLSSGALGGYTF
>TRBD1|NA|TRBJ2-7|TRBV15
TGTGCCACCAGCAGGGAGACAGGGGCCTACGAGCAGTACTTC
CATSRETGAYEQYF
>TRBD1|NA|TRBJ2-2|TRBV19
TGTGCCAGTAACCCTGACAGGGGGGTGTATAGCGGGGAGCTGTTTTTT
CASNPDRGVYSGELFF
>NA|once|TRBJ1-2|TRBV6-1
TGTGCCAGCAGTGAAGGCCAACTTTATGGCTACACCTTC
CASSEGQLYGYTF
>NA|NA|TRBJ1-6|TRBV28
TGTGCCAGCAGTTTAGAACCGGACACATCTTCACCCCTCCACTTT
CASSLEPDTSSPLHF
>TRBD1|NA|TRBJ2-7|TRBV10-3
TGTGCCATCAGGGACAGGGGCTACGAGCAGTACTTC
CAIRDRGYEQYF
>TRBD1|NA|TRBJ2-5|TRBV6-2/TRBV6-3
TGTGCCAGCAGCTCTGGACAGGAAGTGACCCAGTACTTC
CASSSGQEVTQYF
>TRBD1|NA|TRBJ2-3|TRBV7-2
TGTGCCAGCAGCTTATCGGGACAGGGGGCAGATACGCAGTATTTT
CASSLSGQGADTQYF
>TRBD2|NA|TRBJ2-2|TRBV6-1
TGTGCCAGCAGCCTGACTAGCGGGGGGACCGGGGAGCTGTTTTTT
CASSLTSGGTGELFF
>NA|once|TRBJ2-7|TRBV11-3
TGTGCCAGCAGCCTAGTAGGACAAAGCTCCTACGAGCAGTACTTC
CASSLVGQSSYEQYF
>NA|NA|TRBJ1-1|TRBV11-3
TGTGCCAGCGGGTGGGGCGTCACTGAAGCTTTCTTT
CASGWGVTEAFF
>NA|NA|TRBJ2-3|TRBV19
TGTGCCAGTAGTAGCGGACGGGGAGATACGCAGTATTTT
CASSSGRGDTQYF
>NA|NA|TRBJ1-4|TRBV28
TGTGCCAGCAGTTCCCCCCAGGGGAGGGGCTTCGGTGAAAAACTGTTTTTT
CASSSPQGRGFGEKLFF
>NA|NA|TRBJ1-1|TRBV2
TGTGCCAGCCAGGGACAAAGGAACACTGAAGCTTTCTTT
CASQGQRNTEAFF
>TRBD1|NA|TRBJ1-6|TRBV6-5
TGTGCCAGCAGTAAGACAGGGTCGGAGAATTCACCCCTCCACTTT
CASSKTGSENSPLHF
>TRBD2|many|TRBJ2-7|TRBV5-1
TGCGCCAGCAGCCTGACTAGCGGGGCTTACTACGAGCAGTACTTC
CASSLTSGAYYEQYF
>NA|once|TRBJ1-3|TRBV30
TGTGCCTGGAGGACAGACAGAGCTGGAAACACCATATATTTT
CAWRTDRAGNTIYF